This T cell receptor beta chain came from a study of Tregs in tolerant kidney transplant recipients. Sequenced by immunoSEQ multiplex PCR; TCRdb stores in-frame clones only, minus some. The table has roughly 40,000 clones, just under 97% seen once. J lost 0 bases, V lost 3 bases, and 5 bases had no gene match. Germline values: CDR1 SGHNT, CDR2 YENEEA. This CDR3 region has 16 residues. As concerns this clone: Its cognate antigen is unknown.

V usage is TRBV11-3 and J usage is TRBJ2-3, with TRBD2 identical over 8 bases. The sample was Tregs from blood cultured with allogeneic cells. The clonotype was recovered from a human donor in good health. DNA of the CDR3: TGTGCCAGCAGCTTGCGGGGGGCCGTGAGCACAGATACGCAGTATTTT. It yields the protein CASSLRGAVSTDTQYF. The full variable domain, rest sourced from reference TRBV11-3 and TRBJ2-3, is EAGVVQSPRYKIIEKKQPVAFWCNPISGHNTLYWYLQNLGQGPELLIRYENEEAVDDSQLPKDRFSAERLKGVDSTLKIQPAELGDSAVYLCASSLRGAVSTDTQYFGPGTRLTVL.